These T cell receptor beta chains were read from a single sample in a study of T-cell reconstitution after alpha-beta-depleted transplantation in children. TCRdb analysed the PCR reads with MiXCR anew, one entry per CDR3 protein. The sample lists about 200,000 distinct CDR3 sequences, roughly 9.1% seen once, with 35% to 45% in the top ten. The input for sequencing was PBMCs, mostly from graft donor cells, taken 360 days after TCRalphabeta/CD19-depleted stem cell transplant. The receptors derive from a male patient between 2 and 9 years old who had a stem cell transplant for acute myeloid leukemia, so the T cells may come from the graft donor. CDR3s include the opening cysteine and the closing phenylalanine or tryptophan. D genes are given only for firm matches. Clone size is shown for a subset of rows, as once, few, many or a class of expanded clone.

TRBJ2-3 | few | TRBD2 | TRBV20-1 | CSARPRLARVDTQYF | TGCAGTGCTAGACCCCGACTAGCCCGAGTGGATACGCAGTATTTT
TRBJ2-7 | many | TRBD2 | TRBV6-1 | CATGTSGRAYEQYF | TGTGCCACCGGGACTAGCGGGAGGGCTTACGAGCAGTACTTC
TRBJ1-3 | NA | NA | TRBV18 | CASSHYRDSGLPGNTIYF | TGTGCCAGCTCACACTACAGGGATTCGGGCCTCCCCGGAAACACCATATATTTT
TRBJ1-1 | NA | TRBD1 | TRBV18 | CASSLRAGTGGTEAFF | TGTGCCAGCTCACTCCGAGCCGGGACAGGGGGCACTGAAGCTTTCTTT
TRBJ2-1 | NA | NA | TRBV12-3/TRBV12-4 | CASSLELGHNEQFF | TGTGCCAGCAGTTTAGAACTCGGACACAATGAGCAGTTCTTC
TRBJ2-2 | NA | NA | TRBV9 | CASSVSSGKVTGELFF | TGTGCCAGCAGCGTATCTTCCGGGAAGGTCACCGGGGAGCTGTTTTTT
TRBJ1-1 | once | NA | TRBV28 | CASSSHPSTEAFF | TGTGCCAGCAGTTCCCACCCAAGTACTGAAGCTTTCTTT
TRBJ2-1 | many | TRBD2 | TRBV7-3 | CASSQGLAMNEQFF | TGTGCCAGTTCTCAGGGACTAGCCATGAATGAGCAGTTCTTC
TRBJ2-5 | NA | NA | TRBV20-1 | CSATLPNWTEETQYF | TGCAGTGCCACCCTCCCCAATTGGACAGAAGAGACCCAGTACTTC
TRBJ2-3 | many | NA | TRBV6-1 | CASRLDRTYTDTQYF | TGTGCCAGCAGACTGGACAGAACATACACAGATACGCAGTATTTT
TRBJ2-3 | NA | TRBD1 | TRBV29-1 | CSIGQGALDTQYF | TGCAGCATCGGACAGGGCGCTTTGGATACGCAGTATTTT
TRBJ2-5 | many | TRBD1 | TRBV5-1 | CASSLNGDRQETQYF | TGCGCCAGCAGCTTGAACGGGGACAGACAAGAGACCCAGTACTTC
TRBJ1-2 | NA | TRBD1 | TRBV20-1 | CSARDLWVEGTGNGYTF | TGCAGTGCTAGAGACCTTTGGGTAGAAGGGACAGGGAATGGCTACACCTTC
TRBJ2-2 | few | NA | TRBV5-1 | CASSLGGGDTGELFF | TGCGCCAGCAGCTTGGGTGGGGGAGACACCGGGGAGCTGTTTTTT
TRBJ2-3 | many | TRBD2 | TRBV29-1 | CSVYGTSGYTDTQYF | TGCAGCGTTTATGGGACTAGCGGTTACACAGATACGCAGTATTTT
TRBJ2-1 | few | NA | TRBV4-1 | CASSHVLVGNEQFF | TGCGCCAGCAGCCATGTTCTGGTTGGAAATGAGCAGTTCTTC
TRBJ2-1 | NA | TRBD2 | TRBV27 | CASSKGTSGNNEQFF | TGTGCCAGCAGTAAGGGGACTAGCGGGAACAATGAGCAGTTCTTC
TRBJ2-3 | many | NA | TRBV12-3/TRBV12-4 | CAIRERRTDTQYF | TGTGCCATCCGGGAGAGACGCACAGATACGCAGTATTTT
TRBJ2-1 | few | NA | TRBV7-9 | CASSLIVDPMSHNEQFF | TGTGCCAGCAGCTTAATAGTAGACCCAATGTCCCACAATGAGCAGTTCTTC
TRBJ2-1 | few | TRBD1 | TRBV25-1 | CASSATGGAYNEQFF | TGTGCCAGCAGTGCGACAGGGGGCGCCTACAATGAGCAGTTCTTC
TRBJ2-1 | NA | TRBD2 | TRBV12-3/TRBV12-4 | CASSSSGRAGQFF | TGTGCCAGCAGTTCTAGCGGGAGGGCGGGACAGTTCTTC
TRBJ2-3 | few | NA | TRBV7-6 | CASSLVAGLGDTQYF | TGTGCCAGCAGCTTAGTCGCCGGCCTGGGGGATACGCAGTATTTT
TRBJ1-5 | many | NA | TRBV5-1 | CASKNRARPQHF | TGCGCCAGCAAAAACAGGGCCAGACCCCAGCATTTT
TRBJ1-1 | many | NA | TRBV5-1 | CASSLEAGPNTEAFF | TGCGCCAGCAGCTTGGAAGCGGGACCGAACACTGAAGCTTTCTTT
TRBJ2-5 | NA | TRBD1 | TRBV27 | CASSLSLYRGRGETQYF | TGTGCCAGCAGTTTATCTTTATACAGGGGGCGAGGAGAGACCCAGTACTTC
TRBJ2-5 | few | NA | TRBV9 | CASSGAEETQYF | TGTGCCAGCAGCGGGGCCGAAGAGACCCAGTACTTC
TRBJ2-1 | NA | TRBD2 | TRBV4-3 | CASSQDSLAGGHEQFF | TGCGCCAGCAGCCAAGATTCCCTAGCGGGAGGGCATGAGCAGTTCTTC
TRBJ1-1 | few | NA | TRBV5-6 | CASSSSWTEAFF | TGTGCCAGCAGCTCAAGCTGGACTGAAGCTTTCTTT
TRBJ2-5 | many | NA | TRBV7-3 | CASSLTGRHQETQYF | TGTGCCAGCAGCTTAACAGGGAGGCACCAAGAGACCCAGTACTTC
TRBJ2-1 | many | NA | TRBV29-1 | CSVRLSSYNEQFF | TGCAGCGTTAGACTATCTTCGTACAATGAGCAGTTCTTC
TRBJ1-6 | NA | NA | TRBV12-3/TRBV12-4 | CASSPGTANSPLHF | TGTGCCAGCAGTCCTGGGACGGCGAATTCACCCCTCCACTTT
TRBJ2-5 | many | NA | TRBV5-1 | CASTPLDLETQYF | TGCGCCAGCACTCCACTAGATTTAGAGACCCAGTACTTC
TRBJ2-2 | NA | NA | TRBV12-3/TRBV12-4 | CASSLKIFPSGELFF | TGTGCCAGCAGTTTAAAGATCTTCCCTAGCGGGGAGCTGTTTTTT
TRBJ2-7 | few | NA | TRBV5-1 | CASSLRGLPFANEYF | TGCGCCAGCAGCTTGAGGGGACTCCCTTTCGCAAATGAGTACTTC
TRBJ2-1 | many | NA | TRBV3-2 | CASHNRGLYNEQFF | TGTGCCAGCCACAACAGGGGTTTATACAATGAGCAGTTCTTC
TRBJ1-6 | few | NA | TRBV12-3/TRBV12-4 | CASSPRASHNSPLHF | TGTGCCAGCAGTCCCCGGGCCTCGCATAATTCACCCCTCCACTTT
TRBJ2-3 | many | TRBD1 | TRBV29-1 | CSVDRTGGPDTQYF | TGCAGCGTTGATCGGACAGGGGGCCCAGATACGCAGTATTTT
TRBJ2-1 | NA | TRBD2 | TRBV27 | CASSSWTSGRLYNEQFF | TGTGCCAGCAGTTCCTGGACTAGCGGGAGATTGTACAATGAGCAGTTCTTC
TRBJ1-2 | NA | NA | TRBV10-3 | CAITTAWGVGYTF | TGTGCCATCACCACGGCCTGGGGCGTTGGCTACACCTTC
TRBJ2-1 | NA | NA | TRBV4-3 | CASSPPDHGNEQFF | TGCGCCAGCAGCCCACCCGACCACGGGAATGAGCAGTTCTTC
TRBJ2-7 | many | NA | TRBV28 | CASTKESGPEQYF | TGTGCCAGCACCAAGGAATCAGGTCCCGAGCAGTACTTC
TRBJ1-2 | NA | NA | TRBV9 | CASSVTPSGGGYGYTF | TGTGCCAGCAGCGTAACCCCCTCCGGGGGAGGCTATGGCTACACCTTC
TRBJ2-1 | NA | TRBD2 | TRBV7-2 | CASSLETSGFNEQFF | TGTGCCAGCAGCTTGGAGACTAGCGGGTTCAATGAGCAGTTCTTC
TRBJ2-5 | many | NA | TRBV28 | CASSFGASVMTQYF | TGTGCCAGCAGTTTTGGGGCCTCCGTGATGACCCAGTACTTC
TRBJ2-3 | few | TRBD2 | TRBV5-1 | CASSLQLAGRDTQYF | TGCGCCAGCAGCTTGCAACTAGCGGGACGAGATACGCAGTATTTT
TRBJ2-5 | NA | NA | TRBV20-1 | CSASSVEDQETQYF | TGCAGTGCTAGTAGCGTAGAGGATCAGGAGACCCAGTACTTC
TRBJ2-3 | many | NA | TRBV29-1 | CSERNAITQYF | TGCAGCGAAAGAAATGCTATAACGCAGTATTTT
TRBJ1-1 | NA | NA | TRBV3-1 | CASSQGPGQEAFF | TGTGCCAGCAGCCAGGGACCCGGACAGGAAGCTTTCTTT
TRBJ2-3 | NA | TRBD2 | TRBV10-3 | CAISEWPTSGVTDTQYF | TGTGCCATCAGTGAATGGCCTACTAGCGGGGTCACAGATACGCAGTATTTT
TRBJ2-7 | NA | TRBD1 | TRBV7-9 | CASSLPPTGTGYEQYF | TGTGCCAGCAGCTTGCCGCCAACAGGGACAGGATACGAGCAGTACTTC
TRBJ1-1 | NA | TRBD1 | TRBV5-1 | CASSWGTAFNPEAFF | TGCGCCAGCAGCTGGGGGACAGCATTTAACCCTGAAGCTTTCTTT